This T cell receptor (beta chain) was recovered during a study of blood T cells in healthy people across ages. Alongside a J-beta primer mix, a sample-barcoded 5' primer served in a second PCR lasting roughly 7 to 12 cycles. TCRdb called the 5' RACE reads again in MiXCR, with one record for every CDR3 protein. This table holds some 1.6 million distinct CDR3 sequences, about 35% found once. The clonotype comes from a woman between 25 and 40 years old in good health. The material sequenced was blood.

CDR3 nucleotides: TGTGCCAGCAGCCAAGGGATAGGGCTCAAGCCCCAGCATTTT. Translating it yields CASSQGIGLKPQHF. The chain couples TRBV3-1 to TRBJ1-5; D is undetermined. Germline CDR1 is LGHDT and CDR2 is YNNKEL (reference sequence). The CDR3 length is 14 residues. V lost 1 base to trimming and J lost 8 bases, with 12 bases between them.